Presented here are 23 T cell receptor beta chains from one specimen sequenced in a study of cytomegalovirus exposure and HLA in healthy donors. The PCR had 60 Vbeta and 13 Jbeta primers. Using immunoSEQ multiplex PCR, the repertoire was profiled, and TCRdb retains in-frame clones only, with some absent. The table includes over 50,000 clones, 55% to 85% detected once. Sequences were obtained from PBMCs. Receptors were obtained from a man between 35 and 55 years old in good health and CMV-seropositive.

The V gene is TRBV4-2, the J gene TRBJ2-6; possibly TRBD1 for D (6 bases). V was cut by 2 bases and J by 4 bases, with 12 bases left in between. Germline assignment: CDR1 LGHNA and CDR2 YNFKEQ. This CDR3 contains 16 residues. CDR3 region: CASSQLGGYGANVLTF. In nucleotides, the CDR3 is TGTGCCAGCAGCCAACTAGGGGGATACGGGGCCAACGTCCTGACTTTC.

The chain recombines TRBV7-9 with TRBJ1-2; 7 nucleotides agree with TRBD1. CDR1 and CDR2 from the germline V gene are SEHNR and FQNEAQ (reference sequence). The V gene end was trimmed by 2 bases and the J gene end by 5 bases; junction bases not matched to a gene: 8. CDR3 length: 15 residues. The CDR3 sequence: CASSLSGGQRYGYTF. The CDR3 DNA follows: TGTGCCAGCAGCTTAAGTGGGGGACAGAGATATGGCTACACCTTC.

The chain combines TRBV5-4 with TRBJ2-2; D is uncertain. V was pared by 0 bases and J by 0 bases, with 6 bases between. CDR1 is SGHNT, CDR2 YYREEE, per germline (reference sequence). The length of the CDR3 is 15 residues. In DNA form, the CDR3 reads TGTGCCAGCAGCTTGGGTCTAACGAACACCGGGGAGCTGTTTTTT. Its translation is CASSLGLTNTGELFF.

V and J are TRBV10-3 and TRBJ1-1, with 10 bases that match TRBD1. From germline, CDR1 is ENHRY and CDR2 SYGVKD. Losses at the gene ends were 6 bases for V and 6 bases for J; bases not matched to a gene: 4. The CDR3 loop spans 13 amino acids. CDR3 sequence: CAISYDRGPEAFF. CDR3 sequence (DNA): TGTGCCATCAGCTACGACAGGGGGCCTGAAGCTTTCTTT.

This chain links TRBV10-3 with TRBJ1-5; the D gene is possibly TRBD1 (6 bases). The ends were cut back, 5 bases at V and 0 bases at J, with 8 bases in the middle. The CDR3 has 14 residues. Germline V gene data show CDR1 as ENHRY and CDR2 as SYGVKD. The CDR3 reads CAISRGYSNQPQHF. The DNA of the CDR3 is TGTGCCATCAGTAGGGGGTATAGCAATCAGCCCCAGCATTTT.

CDR3: CASSPLLSGGAGDTQYF. CDR3 DNA: TGCGCCAGCAGCCCCCTCCTCAGCGGGGGGGCGGGAGATACGCAGTATTTT. The genes are TRBV5-1 and TRBJ2-3; TRBD2 agrees at 10 bases. The V and J ends lost 4 bases and 5 bases, in that order; junction bases with no gene match: 13. Germline CDR1 is SGHRS and CDR2 is YFSETQ. The length of the CDR3 is 17 residues.

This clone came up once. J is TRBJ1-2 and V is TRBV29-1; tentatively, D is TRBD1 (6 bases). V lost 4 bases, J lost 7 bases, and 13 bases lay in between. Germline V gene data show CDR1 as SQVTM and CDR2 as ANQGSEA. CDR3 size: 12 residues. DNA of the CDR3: TGCAGCGTTGGTGGCAGGGGATTTGGCTACACCTTC. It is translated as CSVGGRGFGYTF.

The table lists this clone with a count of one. The CDR3 sequence: CASSVEGQRGTEAFF. CDR3 in DNA: TGTGCCAGCAGCGTAGAAGGACAGCGGGGGACTGAAGCTTTCTTT. This sequence joins TRBV9 and TRBJ1-1, with TRBD1 as a possible D gene (6 bases). Deletions cut 0 bases from V and 5 bases from J, with 14 bases between. The CDR3 contains 15 residues. Germline CDR1 SGDLS, CDR2 YYNGEE.

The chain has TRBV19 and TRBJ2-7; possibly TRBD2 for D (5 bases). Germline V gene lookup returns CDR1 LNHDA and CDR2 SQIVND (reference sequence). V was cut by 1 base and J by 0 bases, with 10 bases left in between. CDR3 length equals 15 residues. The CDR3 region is CASSIVLGVSYEQYF. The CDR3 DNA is TGTGCCAGTAGTATAGTATTGGGAGTCTCCTACGAGCAGTACTTC. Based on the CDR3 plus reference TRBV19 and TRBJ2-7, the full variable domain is DGGITQSPKYLFRKEGQNVTLSCEQNLNHDAMYWYRQDPGQGLRLIYYSQIVNDFQKGDIAEGYSVSREKKESFPLTVTSAQKNPTAFYLCASSIVLGVSYEQYFGPGTRLTVT.

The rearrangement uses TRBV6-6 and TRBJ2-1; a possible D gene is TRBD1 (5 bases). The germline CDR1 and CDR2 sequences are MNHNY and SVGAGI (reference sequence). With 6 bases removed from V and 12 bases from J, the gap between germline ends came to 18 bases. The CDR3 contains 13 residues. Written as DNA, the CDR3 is TGTGCCAGCAGGCCCGACTGGGGCCGGGTGCAGTTCTTC. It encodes CASRPDWGRVQFF.

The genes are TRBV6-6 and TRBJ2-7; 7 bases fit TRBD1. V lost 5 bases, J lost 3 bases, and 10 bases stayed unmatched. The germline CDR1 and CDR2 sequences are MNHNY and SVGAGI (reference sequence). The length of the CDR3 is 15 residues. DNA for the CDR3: TGTGCCAGCAGTACTGGGACAGCTAAAGACTACGAGCAGTACTTC. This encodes CASSTGTAKDYEQYF.

CDR3 residues: CASSPTSAQETQYF. DNA of the CDR3: TGTGCCAGCAGCCCCACAAGCGCGCAAGAGACCCAGTACTTC. The gene calls are TRBV11-3 and TRBJ2-5; D is unresolved. The germline V gene encodes CDR1 SGHNT and CDR2 YENEEA. CDR3 length: 14 residues. V lost 5 bases and J 2 bases, leaving 12 bases between the germline ends.

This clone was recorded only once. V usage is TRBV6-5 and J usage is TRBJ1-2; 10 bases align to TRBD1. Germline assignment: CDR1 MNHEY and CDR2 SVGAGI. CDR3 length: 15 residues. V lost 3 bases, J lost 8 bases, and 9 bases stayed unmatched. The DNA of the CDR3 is TGTGCCAGCAGTTATGTGACAGGGGGCCTGAGAGGCTACACCTTC. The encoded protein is CASSYVTGGLRGYTF.

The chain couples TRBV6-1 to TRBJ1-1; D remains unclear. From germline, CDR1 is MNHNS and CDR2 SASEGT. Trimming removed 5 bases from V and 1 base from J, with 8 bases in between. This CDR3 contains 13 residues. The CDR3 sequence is CASSSTENTEAFF. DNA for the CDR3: TGTGCCAGCAGTTCTACAGAGAACACTGAAGCTTTCTTT.

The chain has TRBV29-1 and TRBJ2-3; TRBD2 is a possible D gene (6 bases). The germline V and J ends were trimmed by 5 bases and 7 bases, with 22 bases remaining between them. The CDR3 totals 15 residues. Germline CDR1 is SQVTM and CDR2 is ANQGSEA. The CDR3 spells CSVPSGPRDWNTQYF. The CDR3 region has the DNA TGCAGCGTTCCCAGCGGGCCTCGAGATTGGAATACGCAGTATTTT.

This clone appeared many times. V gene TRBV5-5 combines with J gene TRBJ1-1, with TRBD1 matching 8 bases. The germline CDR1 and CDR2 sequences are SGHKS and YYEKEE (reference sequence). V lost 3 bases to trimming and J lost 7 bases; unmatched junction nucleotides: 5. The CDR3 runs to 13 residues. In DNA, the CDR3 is TGTGCCAGCAGCTGGACAGGGACTTATGAAGCTTTCTTT. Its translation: CASSWTGTYEAFF.

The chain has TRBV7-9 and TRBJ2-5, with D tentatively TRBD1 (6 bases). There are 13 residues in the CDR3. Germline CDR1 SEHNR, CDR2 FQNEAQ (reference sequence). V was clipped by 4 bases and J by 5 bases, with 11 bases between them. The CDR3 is CASSSGVGETQYF. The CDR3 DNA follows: TGTGCCAGCAGCTCAGGGGTCGGGGAGACCCAGTACTTC.

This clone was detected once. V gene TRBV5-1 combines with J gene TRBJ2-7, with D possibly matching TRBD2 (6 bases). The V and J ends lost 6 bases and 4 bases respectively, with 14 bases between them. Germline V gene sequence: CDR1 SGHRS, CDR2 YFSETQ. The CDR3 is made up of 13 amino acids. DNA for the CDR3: TGCGCCAGCACTCGTGGAGGGTTATACGAGCAGTACTTC. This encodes CASTRGGLYEQYF.

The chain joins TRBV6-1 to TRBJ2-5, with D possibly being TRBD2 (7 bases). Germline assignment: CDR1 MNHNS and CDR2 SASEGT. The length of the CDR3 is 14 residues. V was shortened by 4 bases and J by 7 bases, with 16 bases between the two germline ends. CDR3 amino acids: CASSGGGGGGTQYF. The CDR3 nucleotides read TGTGCCAGCAGTGGAGGGGGGGGTGGTGGGACCCAGTACTTC.

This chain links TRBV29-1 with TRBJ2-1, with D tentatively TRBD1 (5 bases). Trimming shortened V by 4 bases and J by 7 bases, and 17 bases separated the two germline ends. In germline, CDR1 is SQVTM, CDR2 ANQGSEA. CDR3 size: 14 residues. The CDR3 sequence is CSVVSRVVANEQFF. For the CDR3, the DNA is TGCAGCGTTGTTTCCAGGGTGGTAGCAAATGAGCAGTTCTTC.

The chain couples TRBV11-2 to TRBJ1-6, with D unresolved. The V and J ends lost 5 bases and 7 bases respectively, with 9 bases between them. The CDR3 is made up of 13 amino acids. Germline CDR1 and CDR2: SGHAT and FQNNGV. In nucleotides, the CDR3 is TGTGCCAGCAGCCCCCCGGTCAATTCACCCCTCCACTTT. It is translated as CASSPPVNSPLHF.

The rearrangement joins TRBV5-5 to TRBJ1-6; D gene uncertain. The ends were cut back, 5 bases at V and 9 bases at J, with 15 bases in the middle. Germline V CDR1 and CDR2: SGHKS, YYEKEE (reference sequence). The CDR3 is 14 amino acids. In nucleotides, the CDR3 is TGTGCCAGCAGTTCGGGAGCCGAGGGTTCACCCCTCCACTTT. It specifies CASSSGAEGSPLHF.

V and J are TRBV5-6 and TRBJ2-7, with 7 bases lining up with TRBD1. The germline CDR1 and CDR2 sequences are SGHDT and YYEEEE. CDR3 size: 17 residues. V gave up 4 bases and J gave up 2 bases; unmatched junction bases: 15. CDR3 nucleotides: TGTGCCAGCAGCAGCACCTCAACAGGGGTTACTACCTACGAGCAGTACTTC. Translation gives CASSSTSTGVTTYEQYF.